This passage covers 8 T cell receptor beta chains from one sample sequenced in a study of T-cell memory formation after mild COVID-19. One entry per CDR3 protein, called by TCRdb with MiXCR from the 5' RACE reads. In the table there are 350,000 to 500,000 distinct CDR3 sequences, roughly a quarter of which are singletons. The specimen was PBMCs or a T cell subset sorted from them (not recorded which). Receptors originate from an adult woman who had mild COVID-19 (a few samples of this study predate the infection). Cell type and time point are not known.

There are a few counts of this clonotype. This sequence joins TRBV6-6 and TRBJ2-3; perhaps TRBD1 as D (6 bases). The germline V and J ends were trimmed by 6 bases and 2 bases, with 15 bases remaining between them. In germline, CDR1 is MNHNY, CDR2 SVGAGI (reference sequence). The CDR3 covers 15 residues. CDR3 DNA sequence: TGTGCCAGCAGCCTAGTGGGGGCATTCACAGATACGCAGTATTTT. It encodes CASSLVGAFTDTQYF.

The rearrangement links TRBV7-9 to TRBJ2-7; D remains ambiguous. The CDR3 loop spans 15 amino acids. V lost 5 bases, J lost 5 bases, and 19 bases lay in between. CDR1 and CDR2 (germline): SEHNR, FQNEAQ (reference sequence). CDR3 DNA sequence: TGTGCCAGCAGCCTAGGGCTCTCCTCTGATAACGAGCAGTACTTC. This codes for CASSLGLSSDNEQYF.

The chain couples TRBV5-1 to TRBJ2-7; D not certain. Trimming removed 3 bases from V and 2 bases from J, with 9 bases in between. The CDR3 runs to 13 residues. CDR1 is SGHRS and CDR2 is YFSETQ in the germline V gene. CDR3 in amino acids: CASSSGYTYEQYF. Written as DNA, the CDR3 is TGCGCCAGCAGCTCAGGTTATACCTACGAGCAGTACTTC.

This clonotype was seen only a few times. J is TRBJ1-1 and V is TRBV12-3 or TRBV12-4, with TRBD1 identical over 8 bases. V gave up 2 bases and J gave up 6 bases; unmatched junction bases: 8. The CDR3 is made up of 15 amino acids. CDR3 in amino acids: CASSLSRGLIPEAFF. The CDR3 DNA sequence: TGTGCCAGCAGTTTAAGCAGGGGGCTGATACCTGAAGCTTTCTTT.

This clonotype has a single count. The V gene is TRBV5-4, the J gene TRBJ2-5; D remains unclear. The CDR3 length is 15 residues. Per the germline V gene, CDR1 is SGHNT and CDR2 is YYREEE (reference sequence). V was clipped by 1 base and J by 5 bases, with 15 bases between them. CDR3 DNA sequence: TGTGCCAGCAGCTTGTCGTCCGCCGTGTCTGAGACCCAGTACTTC. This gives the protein CASSLSSAVSETQYF.

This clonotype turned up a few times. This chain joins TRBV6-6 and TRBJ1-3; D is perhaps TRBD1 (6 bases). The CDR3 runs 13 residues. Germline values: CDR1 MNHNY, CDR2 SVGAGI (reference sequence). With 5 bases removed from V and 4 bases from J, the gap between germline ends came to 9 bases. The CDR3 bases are TGTGCCAGCAGTGAAGACAGGGGAAACACCATATATTTT. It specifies CASSEDRGNTIYF.

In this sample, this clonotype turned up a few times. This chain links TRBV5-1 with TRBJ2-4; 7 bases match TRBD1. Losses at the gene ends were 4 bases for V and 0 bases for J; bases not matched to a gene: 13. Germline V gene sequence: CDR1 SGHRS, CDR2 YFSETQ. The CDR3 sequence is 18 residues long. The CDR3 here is CASSLGPSGGEAKNIQYF. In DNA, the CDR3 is TGCGCCAGCAGCCTTGGGCCCTCAGGGGGTGAAGCCAAAAACATTCAGTACTTC. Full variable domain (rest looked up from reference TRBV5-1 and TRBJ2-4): KAGVTQTPRYLIKTRGQQVTLSCSPISGHRSVSWYQQTPGQGLQFLFEYFSETQRNKGNFPGRFSGRQFSNSRSEMNVSTLELGDSALYLCASSLGPSGGEAKNIQYFGAGTRLSVL.

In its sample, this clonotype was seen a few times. CDR3 residues: CASSYTRQGPYNEQFF. CDR3 nucleotide sequence: TGTGCCAGCAGTTACACCCGACAGGGGCCCTACAATGAGCAGTTCTTC. The V gene is TRBV6-2 or TRBV6-3, the J gene TRBJ2-1; 8 bases map to TRBD1. The V segment lost 2 bases and the J segment 2 bases; nucleotides outside the gene matches: 5. The CDR3 totals 16 residues. Germline CDR1 reads MNHEY; CDR2 reads SVGEGT.